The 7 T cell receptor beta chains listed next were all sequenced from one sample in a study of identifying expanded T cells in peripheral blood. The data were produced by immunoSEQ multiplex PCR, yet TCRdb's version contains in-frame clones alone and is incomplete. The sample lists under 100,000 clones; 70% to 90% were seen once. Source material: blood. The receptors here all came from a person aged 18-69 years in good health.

The chain's CDR3 is CASNIYGQHQETQYF. The CDR3 region has the DNA TGTGCCAGCAACATATATGGACAGCACCAAGAGACCCAGTACTTC. The chain carries TRBV6-5 and TRBJ2-5; a weak D match, TRBD1 (6 bases). The CDR3 contains 15 residues. Germline assignment: CDR1 MNHEY and CDR2 SVGAGI. The V end was cut by 7 bases, the J end by 0 bases, with 15 bases between.

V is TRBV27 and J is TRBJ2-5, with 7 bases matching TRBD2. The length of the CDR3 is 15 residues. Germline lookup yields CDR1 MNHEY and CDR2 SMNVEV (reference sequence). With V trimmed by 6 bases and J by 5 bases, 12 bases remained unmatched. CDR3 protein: CASRVLAGAWETQYF. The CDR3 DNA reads TGTGCCAGCAGGGTTTTGGCGGGAGCCTGGGAGACCCAGTACTTC.

The CDR3 DNA reads TGTGCCAATAGGGGCGCCCGGGGGAATGAGCAGTTCTTC. Translating gives CANRGARGNEQFF. V and J are TRBV25-1 and TRBJ2-1, with D possibly TRBD2 on 6 matching bases. Germline lookup yields CDR1 MGHDK and CDR2 SYGVNS. V lost 10 bases and J 7 bases, leaving 17 bases between the germline ends. This CDR3 is built from 13 residues.

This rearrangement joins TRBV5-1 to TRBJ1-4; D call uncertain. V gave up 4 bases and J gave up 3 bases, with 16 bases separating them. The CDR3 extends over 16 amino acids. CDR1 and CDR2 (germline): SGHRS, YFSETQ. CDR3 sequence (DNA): TGCGCCAGCAGCGGACCGGGGAGTGGGGCTAATGAAAAACTGTTTTTT. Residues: CASSGPGSGANEKLFF.

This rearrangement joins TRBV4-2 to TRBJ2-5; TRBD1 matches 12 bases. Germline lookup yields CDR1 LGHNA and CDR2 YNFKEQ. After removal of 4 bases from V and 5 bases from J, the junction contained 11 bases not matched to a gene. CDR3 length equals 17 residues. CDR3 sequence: CASSPTGTGGARETQYF. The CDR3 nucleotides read TGTGCCAGCAGCCCTACCGGGACAGGGGGCGCGAGGGAGACCCAGTACTTC.

CDR3 sequence: CASRGDIVYGYTF. The DNA for the CDR3 is TGTGCCAGCAGGGGAGACATAGTCTATGGCTACACCTTC. J is TRBJ1-2 and V is TRBV6-5; D is unresolved. This CDR3 is 13 amino acids long. Germline V lookup: CDR1 MNHEY, CDR2 SVGAGI. V was trimmed by 6 bases and J by 4 bases, leaving 12 bases between them.

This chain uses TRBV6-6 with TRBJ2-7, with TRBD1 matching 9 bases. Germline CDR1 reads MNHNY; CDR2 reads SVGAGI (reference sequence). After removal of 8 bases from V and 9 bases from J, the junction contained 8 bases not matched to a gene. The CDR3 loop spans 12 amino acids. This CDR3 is CASSQGQGRQYF. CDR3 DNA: TGTGCCAGCTCCCAGGGACAGGGCCGGCAGTACTTC.